The 10 T cell receptor beta chains below all came from one sample that was sequenced in a study of T cell responses to AZD1222 COVID-19 vaccine. Profiling relied on immunoSEQ multiplex PCR, and the TCRdb table lists in-frame clones only, not all of them. This repertoire shows around 58,000 clones, around 84% found once; its top ten account for roughly a tenth. Material: peripheral blood, obtained on day 0 of AZD1222 vaccination. These receptors all stem from an adult in good health.

J is TRBJ1-5 and V is TRBV19; 8 nucleotides agree with TRBD1. Trimming cost V 3 bases and J 3 bases; bases outside gene matches: 7. Germline values: CDR1 LNHDA, CDR2 SQIVND (reference sequence). The CDR3 sequence is 16 residues long. The CDR3 here is CASSIVTGGINQPQHF. The CDR3 DNA sequence: TGTGCCAGTAGTATTGTCACAGGGGGTATCAATCAGCCCCAGCATTTT.

The CDR3 here is CSVEDTGRSSYEQYF. The CDR3 region has the DNA TGCAGCGTTGAAGATACGGGCAGGAGCTCCTACGAGCAGTACTTC. J is TRBJ2-7 and V is TRBV29-1; D not certain. The V gene lost 0 bases and the J gene lost 0 bases, with 12 bases spanning the gap. The CDR3 sequence is 15 residues long. The germline V gene has CDR1 SQVTM and CDR2 ANQGSEA.

This chain uses TRBV7-3 with TRBJ1-2; D is uncertain. The CDR3 sequence is 14 residues long. The V end was cut by 3 bases, the J end by 5 bases, with 13 bases between. Germline CDR1 and CDR2: SGHTA and FQGTGA. As DNA, the CDR3 is TGTGCCAGCAGCTTGGCAGGAGGCTCTTATGGCTACACCTTC. Translated, it gives CASSLAGGSYGYTF.

This clone was found once. This chain links TRBV7-6 with TRBJ2-3, with 8 nucleotides matching TRBD2. The CDR3 is 15 residues long. Germline V CDR1 and CDR2: SGHVS, FNYEAQ. V trimming: 4 bases; J trimming: 2 bases; junction bases outside the gene matches: 5. DNA for the CDR3: TGTGCCAGCAGCTCCTTGGGACTAGTCACAGATACGCAGTATTTT. Translating it yields CASSSLGLVTDTQYF.

The J gene is TRBJ1-1, the V gene TRBV7-2; D is perhaps TRBD1 (5 bases). The germline CDR1 and CDR2 sequences are SGHTA and FQGNSA. The CDR3 sequence is 16 residues long. With 1 base removed from V and 4 bases from J, the gap between germline ends came to 16 bases. CDR3 nucleotide sequence: TGTGCCAGCAGCTTAGGGGGACGGGTCAAATCCACTGAAGCTTTCTTT. It yields the protein CASSLGGRVKSTEAFF. The full variable domain, its missing parts supplied by reference TRBV7-2 and TRBJ1-1, is GAGVSQSPSNKVTEKGKDVELRCDPISGHTALYWYRQSLGQGLEFLIYFQGNSAPDKSGLPSDRFSAERTGGSVSTLTIQRTQQEDSAVYLCASSLGGRVKSTEAFFGQGTRLTVV.

The chain employs TRBV19 and TRBJ2-7, with D maybe TRBD1 (5 bases). CDR1 LNHDA and CDR2 SQIVND come from the germline V gene (reference sequence). V was shortened by 6 bases and J by 2 bases, with 17 bases between the two germline ends. The CDR3 extends over 15 amino acids. CDR3: CASSPDTNPTYEQYF. In DNA, the CDR3 is TGTGCCAGTAGCCCGGACACTAACCCAACCTACGAGCAGTACTTC.

The V call is TRBV5-1, the J call TRBJ1-5, with D unresolved. The CDR3 contains 15 residues. Germline V gene sequence: CDR1 SGHRS, CDR2 YFSETQ. V was clipped by 0 bases and J by 6 bases, with 13 bases between them. The CDR3 loop is CASSLEWGTGQPQHF. CDR3 DNA: TGCGCCAGCAGCTTGGAGTGGGGAACCGGTCAGCCCCAGCATTTT.

The V and J genes are TRBV7-2 and TRBJ1-3, with D unresolved. Germline lookup yields CDR1 SGHTA and CDR2 FQGNSA. The CDR3 spans 15 residues. Trimming left V 1 base short and J 0 bases short, with 7 bases between. CDR3 coding DNA: TGTGCCAGCAGCTTAGTGCAGGACTCTGGAAACACCATATATTTT. Amino acid sequence: CASSLVQDSGNTIYF. Full variable domain (missing parts from reference TRBV7-2 and TRBJ1-3): GAGVSQSPSNKVTEKGKDVELRCDPISGHTALYWYRQSLGQGLEFLIYFQGNSAPDKSGLPSDRFSAERTGGSVSTLTIQRTQQEDSAVYLCASSLVQDSGNTIYFGEGSWLTVV.

The chain has TRBV6-2 or TRBV6-3 and TRBJ2-3, with D possibly matching TRBD2 (6 bases). The CDR3 consists of 15 residues. With 2 bases removed from V and 6 bases from J, the gap between germline ends came to 15 bases. Per germline, CDR1 MNHEY and CDR2 SVGEGT. CDR3 coding DNA: TGTGCCAGCAGTTACGGGGACCGCCGGGGGGATACGCAGTATTTT. This codes for CASSYGDRRGDTQYF.

CDR3 DNA: TGTGCCAGCAGCCGTGGACTAGCGGGACCGCCCTACAATGAGCAGTTCTTC. Translated, it gives CASSRGLAGPPYNEQFF. The chain uses TRBV9 and TRBJ2-1; 12 nucleotides line up with TRBD2. Per germline, CDR1 SGDLS and CDR2 YYNGEE. The junction had 7 bases not matched to a gene; V was cut back by 4 bases and J by 2 bases. CDR3 length: 17 residues.